Following are 23 T cell receptor beta chains from one sample sequenced in a study of OX40 agonist ivuxolimab in advanced cancers. Measured with immunoSEQ multiplex PCR; TCRdb has only the in-frame clones, and not every one. The sample shows around 72,000 clones, around 89% of them seen only once. The starting material was CD4+ or CD8+ T cells sorted from blood, obtained in a trial of the OX40 agonist ivuxolimab. Every receptor here comes from an adult with an advanced solid tumor such as melanoma, head and neck, liver or kidney cancer.

V is TRBV7-8 and J is TRBJ2-1, with a tentative D call TRBD1 (5 bases). V was pared by 5 bases and J by 9 bases, with 11 bases between. This CDR3 comprises 12 residues. Germline CDR1 and CDR2: SGHVS and FQNEAQ. The CDR3 reads CASSLDRFEQFF. For the CDR3, the DNA is TGTGCCAGCAGCCTCGACAGATTTGAGCAGTTCTTC.

This rearrangement joins TRBV7-2 to TRBJ2-7; D gene ambiguous. Germline CDR1 reads SGHTA; CDR2 reads FQGNSA. V was trimmed by 1 base and J by 0 bases, leaving 13 bases between them. This CDR3 is 16 amino acids long. CDR3 region: CASSLVPSSFSYEQYF. The CDR3 DNA sequence: TGTGCCAGCAGCTTAGTCCCTTCGAGTTTCTCCTACGAGCAGTACTTC.

Here the CDR3 reads CASSKQGRETQYF. CDR3 bases: TGTGCCAGCAGTAAACAGGGTAGGGAGACCCAGTACTTC. V and J are TRBV28 and TRBJ2-5; possibly TRBD1 for D (6 bases). This CDR3 has 13 residues. Per germline, CDR1 MDHEN and CDR2 SYDVKM. V was pared by 5 bases and J by 5 bases, with 12 bases between.

The chain recombines TRBV11-3 with TRBJ2-5; D ambiguous. V was clipped by 1 base and J by 8 bases, with 17 bases between them. The CDR3 totals 15 residues. Germline V lookup: CDR1 SGHNT, CDR2 YENEEA. CDR3 loop: CASSLGNQVVGTQYF. In DNA, the CDR3 is TGTGCCAGCAGCTTAGGGAATCAAGTAGTTGGAACCCAGTACTTC.

V usage is TRBV2 and J usage is TRBJ2-7; the D gene is possibly TRBD1 (5 bases). This CDR3 spans 14 amino acids. The germline V gene encodes CDR1 SNHLY and CDR2 FYNNEI. Trimming stripped 1 base from V and 2 bases from J, with 9 bases between. The CDR3 DNA follows: TGTGCCAGCAGTGAAGATTGGGGCCCCTACGAGCAGTACTTC. Translated, it gives CASSEDWGPYEQYF. Together with reference TRBV2 and TRBJ2-7, the CDR3 gives the full variable domain: EPEVTQTPSHQVTQMGQEVILRCVPISNHLYFYWYRQILGQKVEFLVSFYNNEISEKSEIFDDQFSVERPDGSNFTLKIRSTKLEDSAMYFCASSEDWGPYEQYFGPGTRLTVT.

The rearrangement links TRBV27 to TRBJ2-1; 8 bases fit TRBD1. CDR1 and CDR2 (germline): MNHEY, SMNVEV (reference sequence). CDR3 size: 17 residues. After removal of 8 bases from V and 7 bases from J, the junction contained 19 bases not matched to a gene. This CDR3 is CASPSGRWQGAENEQFF. The CDR3 DNA reads TGTGCCAGCCCCTCCGGCCGGTGGCAGGGGGCTGAAAATGAGCAGTTCTTC.

The chain links TRBV2 to TRBJ2-3, with TRBD2 matching 9 bases. The CDR3 has 14 residues. The J segment lost 6 bases and the V segment lost 8 bases, leaving 9 bases of the junction unmatched. Per the germline V gene, CDR1 is SNHLY and CDR2 is FYNNEI. This CDR3 is CASRGGLASDTQYF. CDR3 bases: TGTGCCAGCCGGGGGGGACTAGCATCGGATACGCAGTATTTT.

J is TRBJ2-7 and V is TRBV5-1; TRBD1 or TRBD2 may be the D gene (5 bases each). Trimming left V 4 bases short and J 0 bases short, with 11 bases between. This CDR3 has 14 amino acids. Germline V CDR1 and CDR2: SGHRS, YFSETQ. In nucleotides, the CDR3 is TGCGCCAGCAGCACATCAGGGACCTCCTACGAGCAGTACTTC. Amino acid sequence: CASSTSGTSYEQYF.

The V and J genes are TRBV28 and TRBJ1-3, with no clear D. The germline gives CDR1 MDHEN, CDR2 SYDVKM. This CDR3 contains 13 residues. The V gene lost 5 bases and the J gene lost 2 bases, with 7 bases spanning the gap. DNA of the CDR3: TGTGCCAGCAGTCTTGGGCCTGGAAACACCATATATTTT. Amino acids: CASSLGPGNTIYF.

This clone qualifies as medium-sized. The V gene is TRBV30, the J gene TRBJ2-7; 7 bases line up with TRBD1. The CDR3 runs to 15 residues. V shed 2 bases and J 1 base; nucleotides not matched to a gene: 8. Germline CDR1 and CDR2: GTSNPN and SVGIG (reference sequence). In nucleotides, the CDR3 is TGTGCCTGGAGTTTAGGGGGCACCACTTCCTACGAGCAGTACTTC. It translates to CAWSLGGTTSYEQYF.

The genes are TRBV7-9 and TRBJ2-1; no clear D gene. Trimming pared 5 bases from V and 4 bases from J, leaving 12 bases between. The germline V gene encodes CDR1 SEHNR and CDR2 FQNEAQ (reference sequence). The length of the CDR3 is 14 residues. In DNA form, the CDR3 reads TGTGCCAGCAGCAATACCCACGTTTACAATGAGCAGTTCTTC. This sequence encodes CASSNTHVYNEQFF. The full variable domain, in which reference TRBV7-9 and TRBJ2-1 provide the parts outside the CDR3, is DTGVSQNPRHKITKRGQNVTFRCDPISEHNRLYWYRQTLGQGPEFLTYFQNEAQLEKSRLLSDRFSAERPKGSFSTLEIQRTEQGDSAMYLCASSNTHVYNEQFFGPGTRLTVL.

The chain is built from TRBV18 and TRBJ2-1; TRBD2 matches at 14 bases. The CDR3 length is 17 residues. The germline V gene encodes CDR1 KGHSH and CDR2 LQKENI. With V trimmed by 4 bases and J by 8 bases, 10 bases remained unmatched. The CDR3: CASSQGTSGSFGHEQFF. The CDR3 DNA reads TGTGCCAGCTCACAAGGGACTAGCGGGAGTTTCGGCCATGAGCAGTTCTTC.

This clone appeared once. This chain uses TRBV27 with TRBJ1-4, with D unresolved. This CDR3 region has 15 residues. Per the germline V gene, CDR1 is MNHEY and CDR2 is SMNVEV (reference sequence). Trimming pared 2 bases from V and 5 bases from J, leaving 12 bases between. In DNA, the CDR3 is TGTGCCAGCAGTTTAAGGAGAGACAACAATGAAAAACTGTTTTTT. Protein product: CASSLRRDNNEKLFF.

V and J are TRBV4-1 and TRBJ2-1, with 10 bases lining up with TRBD2. There are 15 residues in the CDR3. Germline V gives CDR1 MGHRA, CDR2 YSYEKL. The J segment lost 1 base and the V segment lost 4 bases, leaving 1 base of the junction unmatched. In DNA, the CDR3 is TGCGCCAGCAGCCCGGGACTAGCGTCCTACAATGAGCAGTTCTTC. The encoded protein is CASSPGLASYNEQFF.

This chain links TRBV30 with TRBJ2-6; no firm D call. CDR1 is GTSNPN and CDR2 is SVGIG in the germline V gene (reference sequence). Trimming pared 2 bases from V and 1 base from J, leaving 6 bases between. This CDR3 comprises 14 residues. Here the CDR3 DNA reads TGTGCCTGGAGTTTTGGGTCTGGGGCCAACGTCCTGACTTTC. Translation gives CAWSFGSGANVLTF.

This chain joins TRBV28 and TRBJ2-4; D is ambiguous. The V end lost 2 bases, the J end lost 5 bases, and 10 bases lay between the germline ends. CDR1 and CDR2 from the germline V gene are MDHEN and SYDVKM. This CDR3 comprises 14 residues. CDR3 in DNA: TGTGCCAGCAGTTTAGCGCACGGACAAAACATTCAGTACTTC. Protein sequence: CASSLAHGQNIQYF.

Here the CDR3 reads CASSPTGFQETQYF. CDR3 sequence (DNA): TGTGCCAGCAGCCCCACAGGTTTCCAAGAGACCCAGTACTTC. The chain has TRBV11-3 and TRBJ2-5, with D possibly TRBD1 on 5 matching bases. Per the germline V gene, CDR1 is SGHNT and CDR2 is YENEEA. The CDR3 has 14 amino acids. V dropped 5 bases and J dropped 1 base, with 11 bases sitting between them.

The J gene is TRBJ2-7, the V gene TRBV5-1; perhaps TRBD1 as D (6 bases). Germline V CDR1 and CDR2: SGHRS, YFSETQ. The CDR3 has 16 amino acids. Between the trimmed V and J ends, which lost 0 bases and 0 bases, there was a span of 13 bases. CDR3 loop: CASSLGWDTSSYEQYF. The DNA for the CDR3 is TGCGCCAGCAGCTTGGGGTGGGACACGAGCTCCTACGAGCAGTACTTC. The complete variable domain, with remaining parts taken from reference TRBV5-1 and TRBJ2-7, reads KAGVTQTPRYLIKTRGQQVTLSCSPISGHRSVSWYQQTPGQGLQFLFEYFSETQRNKGNFPGRFSGRQFSNSRSEMNVSTLELGDSALYLCASSLGWDTSSYEQYFGPGTRLTVT.

This rearrangement joins TRBV6-1 to TRBJ1-1; 7 bases are shared with TRBD1. Trimming at V came to 6 bases and at J to 0 bases, leaving 4 bases not matched to a gene. Germline lookup yields CDR1 MNHNS and CDR2 SASEGT. The CDR3 is made up of 14 amino acids. CDR3 nucleotide sequence: TGTGCCAGCAGGCAACAGGGGTTGAACACTGAAGCTTTCTTT. It translates to CASRQQGLNTEAFF.

The genes are TRBV19 and TRBJ1-2, with D unresolved. With 7 bases removed from V and 9 bases from J, the gap between germline ends came to 18 bases. CDR1 LNHDA and CDR2 SQIVND come from the germline V gene (reference sequence). The CDR3 contains 13 residues. The CDR3 sequence: CASNISPGQSYTF. Here the CDR3 DNA reads TGTGCCAGTAACATTAGCCCAGGTCAGAGCTACACCTTC.

This chain joins TRBV28 and TRBJ2-7; possible D gene TRBD2, 6 bases. Germline V gene lookup returns CDR1 MDHEN and CDR2 SYDVKM. Trimming cost V 7 bases and J 3 bases, with 16 bases left between them. The CDR3 consists of 14 residues. Here the CDR3 reads CASTPGLLRYEQYF. The CDR3 DNA is TGTGCCAGCACACCGGGACTCCTCCGCTACGAGCAGTACTTC. Supplemented by reference TRBV28 and TRBJ2-7, the full variable domain reads DVKVTQSSRYLVKRTGEKVFLECVQDMDHENMFWYRQDPGLGLRLIYFSYDVKMKEKGDIPEGYSVSREKKERFSLILESASTNQTSMYLCASTPGLLRYEQYFGPGTRLTVT.

The chain links TRBV19 to TRBJ1-4; no firm D call. Germline CDR1 and CDR2: LNHDA and SQIVND (reference sequence). This CDR3 spans 16 amino acids. V lost 4 bases and J 0 bases, leaving 12 bases between the germline ends. CDR3 residues: CASSNLIGATNEKLFF. Written as DNA, the CDR3 is TGTGCCAGTAGTAATCTGATCGGTGCAACTAATGAAAAACTGTTTTTT.

This chain uses TRBV28 with TRBJ1-1, with D maybe TRBD1 (5 bases). This CDR3 comprises 12 residues. CDR1 MDHEN and CDR2 SYDVKM come from the germline V gene. V lost 6 bases to trimming and J lost 10 bases, with 15 bases between them. The CDR3 bases are TGTGCCAGCAGGCCTCCCAGGGAGGGAGCTTTCTTT. Translation gives CASRPPREGAFF.